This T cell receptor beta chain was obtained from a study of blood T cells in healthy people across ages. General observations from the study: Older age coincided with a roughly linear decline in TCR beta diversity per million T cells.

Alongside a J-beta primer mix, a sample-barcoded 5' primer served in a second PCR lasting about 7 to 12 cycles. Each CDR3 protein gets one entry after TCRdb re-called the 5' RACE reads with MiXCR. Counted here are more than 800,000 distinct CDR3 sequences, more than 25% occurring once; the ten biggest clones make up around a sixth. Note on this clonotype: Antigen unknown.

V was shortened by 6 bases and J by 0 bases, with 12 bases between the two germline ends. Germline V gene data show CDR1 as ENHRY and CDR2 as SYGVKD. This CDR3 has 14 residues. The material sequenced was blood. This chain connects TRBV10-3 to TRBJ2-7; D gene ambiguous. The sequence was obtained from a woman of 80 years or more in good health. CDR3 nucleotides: TGTGCCATCAGGCCGATTGGTATCTCCTACGAGCAGTACTTC. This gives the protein CAIRPIGISYEQYF.